The 16 T cell receptor beta chains below were found in one sample sequenced in a study of patients and donors after allogeneic stem cell transplantation. TCRdb reprocessed the RT-PCR reads via MiXCR and lists one record per CDR3 protein. The repertoire consists of 400,000 to 500,000 distinct CDR3 sequences, with roughly 17% occurring once and the leading ten covering just over 7%. The sequenced sample consisted of blood, either unsorted or a sorted T cell fraction (not recorded which). The receptors shown here come from a human donor who was either an allogeneic HSCT recipient or a stem cell or donor lymphocyte infusion donor (not recorded which). It is not recorded whose cells these are; they may come from a transplant donor.

This clonotype was recorded many times. This CDR3 reads CASSLRTGQETQYF. For the CDR3, the DNA is TGTGCCAGCAGTTTGAGGACAGGACAAGAGACCCAGTACTTC. This chain links TRBV12-3 or TRBV12-4 with TRBJ2-5, with TRBD1 identical over 7 bases. The V segment lost 3 bases and the J segment 2 bases; nucleotides outside the gene matches: 3. The CDR3 length is 14 residues.

This clonotype has only a few counts. This chain uses TRBV12-3 or TRBV12-4 with TRBJ1-2, with TRBD1 matching over 7 bases. The length of the CDR3 is 12 residues. The junction had 6 bases not matched to a gene; V was cut back by 6 bases and J by 8 bases. This CDR3 reads CASRNRGSGYTF. As DNA, the CDR3 is TGTGCCAGCAGGAACAGGGGTTCCGGCTACACCTTC.

This CDR3 reads CSSTERGEQYF. The CDR3 coding sequence is TGCAGCTCCACGGAACGGGGCGAGCAGTACTTC. The rearrangement uses TRBV29-1 and TRBJ2-7, with D possibly matching TRBD2 (5 bases). The germline CDR1 and CDR2 sequences are SQVTM and ANQGSEA. CDR3 length equals 11 residues. Trimming took 8 bases from V and 6 from J, leaving 14 bases between them.

The V call is TRBV9, the J call TRBJ2-1; a possible D gene is TRBD2 (5 bases). V gave up 0 bases and J gave up 9 bases, with 16 bases separating them. The CDR3 consists of 15 residues. Germline V gene data show CDR1 as SGDLS and CDR2 as YYNGEE. Here the CDR3 DNA reads TGTGCCAGCAGCGTAGAAGGTCTAGCCGGCACTGAGCAGTTCTTC. As protein: CASSVEGLAGTEQFF.

This clonotype was detected many times. The chain recombines TRBV29-1 with TRBJ1-2; 8 positions agree with TRBD1. V was clipped by 6 bases and J by 5 bases; unmatched bases: 14. Germline CDR1 and CDR2: SQVTM and ANQGSEA. CDR3 length: 15 residues. The CDR3 DNA sequence: TGCAGCGTCGTGCCCTTTGCGACAGGGGAGTATGGCTACACCTTC. As protein: CSVVPFATGEYGYTF.

A few counts support this clonotype. CDR3 region: CASTPRNTGELFF. In DNA, the CDR3 is TGTGCCTCCACCCCCCGGAACACCGGGGAGCTGTTTTTT. V usage is TRBV10-3 and J usage is TRBJ2-2; D is unresolved. The CDR3 spans 13 residues. Germline V gene lookup returns CDR1 ENHRY and CDR2 SYGVKD. V lost 11 bases and J lost 1, with 11 bases in between.

In its sample, this clonotype was seen a few times. This chain connects TRBV20-1 to TRBJ1-1, with a possible D match to TRBD1 (6 bases). The length of the CDR3 is 15 residues. Germline-derived CDR1 and CDR2 are DFQATT and SNEGSKA (reference sequence). V dropped 0 bases and J dropped 1 base, with 12 bases sitting between them. As DNA, the CDR3 is TGCAGTGCTAGAGAGGGTGCCAGGGGGAACACTGAAGCTTTCTTT. Translating it yields CSAREGARGNTEAFF.

This clonotype was observed at least ten times. The chain recombines TRBV4-3 with TRBJ2-6, with D unclear. The V gene's germline CDR1 is LGHNA and CDR2 YSLEER. V was clipped by 4 bases and J by 0 bases, with 7 bases between them. The CDR3 contains 15 residues. In DNA form, the CDR3 reads TGCGCCAGCAGCCCGAGGCTCTCTGGGGCCAACGTCCTGACTTTC. Protein: CASSPRLSGANVLTF.

This chain joins TRBV5-1 and TRBJ2-7; tentatively, D is TRBD2 (5 bases). Between the trimmed V and J ends, which lost 0 bases and 2 bases, there was a span of 6 bases. Looked up from germline, CDR1 is SGHRS and CDR2 is YFSETQ. The CDR3 contains 13 residues. Here the CDR3 DNA reads TGCGCCAGCAGCTTGGAGGGAGCCTACGAGCAGTACTTC. It yields the protein CASSLEGAYEQYF.

The rearrangement uses TRBV7-9 and TRBJ1-2; possibly TRBD1 for D (6 bases). Deletions cut 5 bases from V and 8 bases from J, with 12 bases between. Germline lookup yields CDR1 SEHNR and CDR2 FQNEAQ (reference sequence). The length of the CDR3 is 12 residues. The CDR3 DNA sequence: TGTGCCAGCAGCCGCGGACAGTCGGGCTACACCTTC. Amino acids: CASSRGQSGYTF.

The genes are TRBV21-1 and TRBJ1-5. TRBV21-1 is termed a pseudogene. The CDR3 runs 16 residues. The CDR3 DNA is TGTGCCAGCAATGAAGCGACCGAGGGAAACGGCCAGCCCCAGCATTTT. As protein: CASNEATEGNGQPQHF.

In its sample, this clonotype was seen a few times. This sequence joins TRBV7-8 and TRBJ1-1, with D possibly being TRBD1 (6 bases). Trimming shortened V by 0 bases and J by 2 bases, and 10 bases separated the two germline ends. Germline loops: CDR1 SGHVS, CDR2 FQNEAQ. CDR3 length: 15 residues. This chain's CDR3 is CASSLARTVNTEAFF. The CDR3 DNA reads as TGTGCCAGCAGCTTAGCGCGGACAGTTAACACTGAAGCTTTCTTT.

This chain joins TRBV5-5 and TRBJ2-2; perhaps TRBD1 as D (5 bases). The CDR3 has 14 residues. The V gene lost 4 bases and the J gene lost 0 bases, with 7 bases spanning the gap. The germline V gene has CDR1 SGHKS and CDR2 YYEKEE (reference sequence). CDR3 residues: CASSRTSNTGELFF. Here the CDR3 DNA reads TGTGCCAGCAGCAGGACATCGAACACCGGGGAGCTGTTTTTT.

This clonotype was counted a few times. The rearrangement links TRBV29-1 to TRBJ2-7; D assignment may be TRBD1 or TRBD2 (5 bases each). The germline V gene encodes CDR1 SQVTM and CDR2 ANQGSEA. V was cut by 1 base and J by 0 bases, with 16 bases left in between. The CDR3 runs to 16 residues. CDR3 sequence reads: CSVEVPRGVSSYEQYF. CDR3 DNA: TGCAGCGTTGAAGTGCCTCGGGGCGTAAGCTCCTACGAGCAGTACTTC.

The chain is built from TRBV12-3 or TRBV12-4 and TRBJ2-2; D unclear. V was pared by 2 bases and J by 1 base, with 11 bases between. The CDR3 is made up of 16 amino acids. CDR3 nucleotide sequence: TGTGCCAGCAGTTTACGCCGGGTCCAGAACACCGGGGAGCTGTTTTTT. This encodes CASSLRRVQNTGELFF.

This rearrangement joins TRBV6-5 to TRBJ2-1; D possibly corresponds to TRBD1 (5 bases). Trimming pared 3 bases from V and 8 bases from J, leaving 11 bases between. The CDR3 has 13 amino acids. From germline, CDR1 is MNHEY and CDR2 SVGAGI. CDR3 residues: CASSYPPRDEQFF. The CDR3 bases are TGTGCCAGCAGTTATCCCCCCAGGGATGAGCAGTTCTTC.